The 18 T cell receptor beta chains below were found in one sample sequenced in a study of blood T cell repertoires in COVID-19. TCRdb's table, derived via immunoSEQ multiplex PCR, lists solely in-frame clones and lacks some. The table has about 250,000 clones, 80% to 85% seen once. The sequenced sample consisted of PBMCs or T cells enriched from blood (not recorded which). The receptor source for this set is a man over 45 who had recovered from COVID-19.

This sequence joins TRBV7-6 and TRBJ2-7, with D possibly TRBD2 on 6 matching bases. With 0 bases removed from V and 2 bases from J, the gap between germline ends came to 11 bases. The CDR3 extends over 15 amino acids. From germline, CDR1 is SGHVS and CDR2 FNYEAQ. CDR3 sequence reads: CASSLAGTGTYEQYF. In DNA form, the CDR3 reads TGTGCCAGCAGCTTAGCCGGGACTGGGACCTACGAGCAGTACTTC.

The rearrangement uses TRBV7-9 and TRBJ1-2; tentatively, D is TRBD1 (5 bases). CDR3 length equals 13 residues. Trimming took 3 bases from V and 6 from J, leaving 11 bases between them. Germline values: CDR1 SEHNR, CDR2 FQNEAQ (reference sequence). CDR3 sequence: CASSFPGVDGYTF. DNA for the CDR3: TGTGCCAGCAGCTTCCCGGGGGTTGATGGCTACACCTTC.

The V call is TRBV11-2, the J call TRBJ2-3, with D perhaps matching TRBD1 (5 bases). CDR3 length: 16 amino acids. Trimming took 4 bases from V and 11 from J, leaving 25 bases between them. Looked up from germline, CDR1 is SGHAT and CDR2 is FQNNGV. DNA for the CDR3: TGTGCCAGCAGCTCCACTTTGACCAGGGAAGGTAACGTGCAGTATTTT. This gives the protein CASSSTLTREGNVQYF. Based on the CDR3 plus reference TRBV11-2 and TRBJ2-3, the full variable domain is EAGVAQSPRYKIIEKRQSVAFWCNPISGHATLYWYQQILGQGPKLLIQFQNNGVVDDSQLPKDRFSAERLKGVDSTLKIQPAKLEDSAVYLCASSSTLTREGNVQYFGPGTRLTVL.

CDR3: CASSIQGGDTIYF. The CDR3 bases are TGTGCCAGCAGCATACAGGGGGGGGACACCATATATTTT. The V call is TRBV11-2, the J call TRBJ1-3; 8 bases match TRBD1. CDR3 length: 13 amino acids. Germline CDR1 and CDR2: SGHAT and FQNNGV. V lost 5 bases, J lost 8 bases, and 5 bases stayed unmatched.

As concerns this clone: The sample contains more than one DNA sequence encoding this CDR3. The V gene is TRBV7-2, the J gene TRBJ2-7, with 11 bases that match TRBD2. Germline V lookup: CDR1 SGHTA, CDR2 FQGNSA. Losses at the gene ends were 5 bases for V and 7 bases for J; bases not matched to a gene: 7. This CDR3 has 14 amino acids. The CDR3 DNA follows: TGTGCCAGCAGCCCTCTAGCGGGAGGAGGGGAGCAGTACTTC. Its protein product is CASSPLAGGGEQYF.

This rearrangement joins TRBV6-6 to TRBJ2-7; 8 bases agree with TRBD1. Per germline, CDR1 MNHNY and CDR2 SVGAGI (reference sequence). The CDR3 has 15 residues. V lost 7 bases to trimming and J lost 3 bases; unmatched junction nucleotides: 11. CDR3 loop: CASTHGQGVVYEQYF. The CDR3 DNA reads TGTGCCAGCACCCACGGACAGGGAGTGGTCTACGAGCAGTACTTC.

The chain couples TRBV28 to TRBJ2-5, with TRBD1 as a possible D gene (6 bases). The CDR3 loop spans 18 amino acids. Germline V gene lookup returns CDR1 MDHEN and CDR2 SYDVKM. Trimming took 6 bases from V and 4 from J, leaving 27 bases between them. DNA for the CDR3: TGTGCCAGCAGCCCTACCCAAATTACAGGGCGAGGGCGAGAGACCCAGTACTTC. Encoded protein: CASSPTQITGRGRETQYF.

V and J are TRBV6-8 and TRBJ1-2, with TRBD1 matching over 8 bases. V lost 6 bases, J lost 7 bases, and 16 bases stayed unmatched. Germline V CDR1 and CDR2: MNHGY, SAAAGT. This CDR3 has 16 amino acids. CDR3 in amino acids: CASRSTLGQGVFGYTF. The CDR3 DNA is TGTGCCAGCAGGAGCACTCTCGGACAGGGAGTTTTTGGCTACACCTTC.

V and J are TRBV19 and TRBJ1-2; no reliable D call. Trimming removed 3 bases from V and 5 bases from J, with 10 bases in between. The CDR3 is made up of 13 amino acids. The germline V gene has CDR1 LNHDA and CDR2 SQIVND (reference sequence). This CDR3 is CASSIASMYGYTF. DNA of the CDR3: TGTGCCAGTAGTATTGCCAGTATGTATGGCTACACCTTC. Supplemented by reference TRBV19 and TRBJ1-2, the full variable domain reads DGGITQSPKYLFRKEGQNVTLSCEQNLNHDAMYWYRQDPGQGLRLIYYSQIVNDFQKGDIAEGYSVSREKKESFPLTVTSAQKNPTAFYLCASSIASMYGYTFGSGTRLTVV.

The chain employs TRBV28 and TRBJ1-2, with 9 positions matching TRBD1. This CDR3 is built from 14 residues. CDR1 is MDHEN and CDR2 is SYDVKM in the germline V gene. The ends lost 3 bases at V and 2 bases at J; junction bases unmatched: 1. The CDR3 nucleotides read TGTGCCAGCAGTTTGGACAGGGGCAACTATGGCTACACCTTC. Protein sequence: CASSLDRGNYGYTF.

The rearrangement links TRBV9 to TRBJ2-3, with 11 bases identical to TRBD1. Per the germline V gene, CDR1 is SGDLS and CDR2 is YYNGEE. CDR3 length: 16 amino acids. V shed 0 bases, J shed 2 bases, and the junction held 2 bases outside the gene matches. CDR3 bases: TGTGCCAGCAGCGTAGGGACAGGGGGCTTCACAGATACGCAGTATTTT. Its protein is CASSVGTGGFTDTQYF.

This clone was observed a handful of times. This sequence joins TRBV10-2 and TRBJ2-3; 12 bases line up with TRBD2. Unmatched junction bases numbered 12, after V lost 2 bases and J lost 6 bases. Germline loops: CDR1 WSHSY, CDR2 SAAADI. The CDR3 totals 18 residues. Written as DNA, the CDR3 is TGCGCCAGCAGTGAGGCTCTAGCGGGGGGGGCTAGATTGGATACGCAGTATTTT. This translates into CASSEALAGGARLDTQYF.

The chain is built from TRBV5-1 and TRBJ1-1, with TRBD1 matching over 9 bases. The length of the CDR3 is 15 residues. J was trimmed by 6 bases and V by 4 bases; bases with no gene match: 10. From germline, CDR1 is SGHRS and CDR2 YFSETQ. The CDR3 sequence is CASSINTGQGAEAFF. The CDR3 bases are TGCGCCAGCAGCATAAATACGGGACAGGGCGCTGAAGCTTTCTTT.

The chain links TRBV11-2 to TRBJ1-1, with a tentative D call TRBD1 (5 bases). The V end lost 6 bases, the J end lost 3 bases, and 11 bases lay between the germline ends. This CDR3 has 13 residues. Per germline, CDR1 SGHAT and CDR2 FQNNGV. The CDR3 nucleotides read TGTGCCAGCAGTCGGGGGTGGGACACTGAAGCTTTCTTT. This gives the protein CASSRGWDTEAFF.

The genes are TRBV2 and TRBJ1-4, with TRBD1 identical over 7 bases. This CDR3 is 12 amino acids long. Germline loops: CDR1 SNHLY, CDR2 FYNNEI. V shed 5 bases and J 7 bases; nucleotides not matched to a gene: 1. This CDR3 is CASSKGAEKLFF. CDR3 bases: TGTGCCAGCAGTAAGGGGGCTGAAAAACTGTTTTTT.

V is TRBV29-1 and J is TRBJ2-7; TRBD2 matches 8 bases. V shed 4 bases, J shed 4 bases, and the junction held 6 bases outside the gene matches. The germline V gene has CDR1 SQVTM and CDR2 ANQGSEA. This CDR3 is built from 13 residues. CDR3 in amino acids: CSVGGLVAYEQYF. DNA for the CDR3: TGCAGCGTTGGGGGACTAGTTGCTTACGAGCAGTACTTC.

This clone was counted between two and nine times. The gene calls are TRBV5-1 and TRBJ2-7; 8 bases line up with TRBD1. Germline assignment: CDR1 SGHRS and CDR2 YFSETQ. Trimming at V came to 3 bases and at J to 3 bases, leaving 5 bases not matched to a gene. The CDR3 is made up of 14 amino acids. CDR3 bases: TGCGCCAGCAGCTCCGACAGGGGCCTCTACGAGCAGTACTTC. This sequence encodes CASSSDRGLYEQYF. Together with reference TRBV5-1 and TRBJ2-7, the CDR3 gives the full variable domain: KAGVTQTPRYLIKTRGQQVTLSCSPISGHRSVSWYQQTPGQGLQFLFEYFSETQRNKGNFPGRFSGRQFSNSRSEMNVSTLELGDSALYLCASSSDRGLYEQYFGPGTRLTVT.

The V gene is TRBV11-2, the J gene TRBJ1-4, with unresolved D. V lost 5 bases and J lost 0, with 10 bases in between. CDR1 and CDR2 from the germline V gene are SGHAT and FQNNGV. CDR3 length: 15 residues. The DNA of the CDR3 is TGTGCCAGCAGCACCTCCGGGGCAACTAATGAAAAACTGTTTTTT. Amino acids: CASSTSGATNEKLFF.